This T cell receptor (beta chain) was documented in a study of blood T cell repertoires in COVID-19. Study-level information: From the United States, Italy and Spain came samples of acute and convalescent COVID-19.

Generated by immunoSEQ multiplex PCR, the TCRdb table keeps only in-frame clones and is missing some. There are 270,000 or so clones in the sample; under 95% occur only once, and 2.5% to 3% lies in the top ten. The study assigned cohorts using participant-reported clinical history. Germline loops: CDR1 SGHTA, CDR2 FQGNSA. This CDR3 has 13 residues. The V gene lost 3 bases and the J gene lost 4 bases, with 7 bases spanning the gap. The receptor's source is a man aged 40-55 years who had been exposed to COVID-19. The chain carries TRBV7-2 and TRBJ1-3; D unclear. Sequenced input: PBMCs or T cells enriched from blood (not recorded which). As DNA, the CDR3 is TGTGCCAGCAGCTTCTGGGCCGGAAACACCATATATTTT. Residues: CASSFWAGNTIYF.